This TCR beta chain was identified during a study of T-cell reconstitution after alpha-beta-depleted transplantation in children. Trimming shortened V by 1 base and J by 10 bases, and 5 bases separated the two germline ends. Germline assignment: CDR1 LGHNT and CDR2 FRNRAP. The CDR3 totals 11 residues. Findings and limits, study-wide: In patients about two months after transplant, alpha-beta T cells reportedly arose from several hundred expanded graft clones.

Unique molecular identifiers were incorporated during preparation of the TCRbeta library. TCRdb ran MiXCR on the PCR reads and lists one entry per CDR3 protein. The sample lists about 610,000 distinct CDR3 sequences, roughly 27% seen once, with 36% in the top ten. This clonotype has a handful of counts. Antigen specificity is unknown. The clonotype was recovered from a boy younger than two with Wiskott-Aldrich syndrome, due to receive a stem cell transplant. The chain carries TRBV12-5 and TRBJ1-5; D unclear. Sequenced material: PBMCs, taken before TCRalphabeta/CD19-depleted stem cell transplant. Written as DNA, the CDR3 is TGTGCTAGTGGTTTGGGATTTCCCCAGCATTTT. Translating it yields CASGLGFPQHF.